This TCR beta chain was found in a study of blood T cell repertoires in COVID-19. TCRdb keeps only in-frame clones here, not all; method: immunoSEQ multiplex PCR. The sample holds approximately 120,000 clones; about 93% are singletons and the top ten take around 2%. The germline gives CDR1 WSHSY, CDR2 SAAADI. The CDR3 extends over 14 amino acids. The junction had 9 bases not matched to a gene; V was cut back by 10 bases and J by 3 bases. Patients in Seattle were enrolled during active infection, then followed longitudinally. Sequencing was done on a sample of peripheral blood. The chain has TRBV10-2 and TRBJ1-5, with 7 bases identical to TRBD1. The source of this sequence is a man in his forties or fifties with COVID-19, enrolled during active disease. The CDR3 loop is CATAGGTVNQPQHF. CDR3 sequence (DNA): TGCGCCACCGCAGGGGGGACAGTCAATCAGCCCCAGCATTTT.